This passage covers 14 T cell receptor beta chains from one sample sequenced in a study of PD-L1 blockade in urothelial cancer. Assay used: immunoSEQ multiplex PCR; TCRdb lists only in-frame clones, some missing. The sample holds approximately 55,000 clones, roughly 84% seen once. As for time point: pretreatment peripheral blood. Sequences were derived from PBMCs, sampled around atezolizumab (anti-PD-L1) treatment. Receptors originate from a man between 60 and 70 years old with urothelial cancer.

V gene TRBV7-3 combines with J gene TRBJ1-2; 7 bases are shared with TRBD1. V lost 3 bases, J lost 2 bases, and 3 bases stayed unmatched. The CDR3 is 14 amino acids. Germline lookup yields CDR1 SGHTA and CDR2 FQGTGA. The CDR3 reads CASSLGRGNYGYTF. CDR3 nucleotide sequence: TGTGCCAGCAGCTTGGGCAGGGGGAACTATGGCTACACCTTC.

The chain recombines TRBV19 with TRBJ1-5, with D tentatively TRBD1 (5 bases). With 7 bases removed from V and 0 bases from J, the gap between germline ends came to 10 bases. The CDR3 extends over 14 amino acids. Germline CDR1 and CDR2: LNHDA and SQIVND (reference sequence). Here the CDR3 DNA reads TGTGCCAGTAATCGGGGGATTAGCAATCAGCCCCAGCATTTT. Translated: CASNRGISNQPQHF. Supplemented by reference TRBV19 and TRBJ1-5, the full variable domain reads DGGITQSPKYLFRKEGQNVTLSCEQNLNHDAMYWYRQDPGQGLRLIYYSQIVNDFQKGDIAEGYSVSREKKESFPLTVTSAQKNPTAFYLCASNRGISNQPQHFGDGTRLSIL.

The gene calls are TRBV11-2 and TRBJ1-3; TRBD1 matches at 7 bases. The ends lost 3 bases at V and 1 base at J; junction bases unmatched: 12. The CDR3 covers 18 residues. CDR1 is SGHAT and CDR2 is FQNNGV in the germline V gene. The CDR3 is CASSFSQGGRVSGNTIYF. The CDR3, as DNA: TGTGCCAGCAGCTTCAGTCAGGGGGGTAGGGTTTCTGGAAACACCATATATTTT.

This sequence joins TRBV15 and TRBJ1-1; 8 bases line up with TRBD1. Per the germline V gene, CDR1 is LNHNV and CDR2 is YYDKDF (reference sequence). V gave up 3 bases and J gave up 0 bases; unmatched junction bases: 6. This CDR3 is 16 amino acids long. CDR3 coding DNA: TGTGCCACCAGCAGGGAGACAGGGGCTATGAACACTGAAGCTTTCTTT. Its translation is CATSRETGAMNTEAFF.

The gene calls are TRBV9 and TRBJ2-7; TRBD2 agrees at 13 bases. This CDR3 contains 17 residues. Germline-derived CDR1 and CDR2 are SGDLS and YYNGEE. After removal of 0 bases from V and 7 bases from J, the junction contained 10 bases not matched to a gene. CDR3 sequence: CASSVEVTGTSGNEQYF. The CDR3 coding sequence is TGTGCCAGCAGCGTAGAAGTTACCGGGACTAGCGGGAATGAGCAGTACTTC. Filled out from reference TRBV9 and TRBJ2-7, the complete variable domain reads DSGVTQTPKHLITATGQRVTLRCSPRSGDLSVYWYQQSLDQGLQFLIQYYNGEERAKGNILERFSAQQFPDLHSELNLSSLELGDSALYFCASSVEVTGTSGNEQYFGPGTRLTVT.

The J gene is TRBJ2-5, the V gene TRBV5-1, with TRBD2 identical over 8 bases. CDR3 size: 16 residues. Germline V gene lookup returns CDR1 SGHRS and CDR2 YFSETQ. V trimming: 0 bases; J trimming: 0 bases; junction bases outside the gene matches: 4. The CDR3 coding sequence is TGCGCCAGCAGCTTGGGGGCTAGCGGGTACCAAGAGACCCAGTACTTC. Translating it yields CASSLGASGYQETQYF. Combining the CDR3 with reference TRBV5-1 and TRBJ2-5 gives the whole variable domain KAGVTQTPRYLIKTRGQQVTLSCSPISGHRSVSWYQQTPGQGLQFLFEYFSETQRNKGNFPGRFSGRQFSNSRSEMNVSTLELGDSALYLCASSLGASGYQETQYFGPGTRLLVL.

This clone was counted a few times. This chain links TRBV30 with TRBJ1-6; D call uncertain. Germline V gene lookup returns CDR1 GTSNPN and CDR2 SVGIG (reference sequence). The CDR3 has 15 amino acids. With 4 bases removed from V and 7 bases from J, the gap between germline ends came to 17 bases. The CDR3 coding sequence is TGTGCCTGGAATGAGAGGGCGCTATCAAATTCACCCCTCCACTTT. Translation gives CAWNERALSNSPLHF.

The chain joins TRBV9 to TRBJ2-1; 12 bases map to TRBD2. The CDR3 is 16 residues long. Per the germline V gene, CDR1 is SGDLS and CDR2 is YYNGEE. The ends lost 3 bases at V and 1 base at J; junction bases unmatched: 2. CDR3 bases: TGTGCCAGCAGCGCACTAGCGGGGGGTTCCTACAATGAGCAGTTCTTC. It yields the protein CASSALAGGSYNEQFF.

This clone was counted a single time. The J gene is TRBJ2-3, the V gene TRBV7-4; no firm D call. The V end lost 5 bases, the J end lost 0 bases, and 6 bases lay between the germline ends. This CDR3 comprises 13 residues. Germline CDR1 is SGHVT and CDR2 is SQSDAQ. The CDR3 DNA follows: TGTGCCAGCAGCCCCCATAGCACAGATACGCAGTATTTT. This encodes CASSPHSTDTQYF. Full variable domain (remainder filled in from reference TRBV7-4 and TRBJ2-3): GAGVSQSPRYKVAKRGRDVALRCDSISGHVTLYWYRQTLGQGSEVLTYSQSDAQRDKSGRPSGRFSAERPERSVSTLKIQRTEQGDSAVYLCASSPHSTDTQYFGPGTRLTVL.

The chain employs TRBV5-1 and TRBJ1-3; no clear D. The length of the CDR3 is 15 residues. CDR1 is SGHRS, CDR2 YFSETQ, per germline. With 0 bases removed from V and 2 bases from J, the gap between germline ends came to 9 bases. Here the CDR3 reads CASSLVAGTGNTIYF. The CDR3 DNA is TGCGCCAGCAGCTTGGTGGCAGGTACTGGAAACACCATATATTTT.

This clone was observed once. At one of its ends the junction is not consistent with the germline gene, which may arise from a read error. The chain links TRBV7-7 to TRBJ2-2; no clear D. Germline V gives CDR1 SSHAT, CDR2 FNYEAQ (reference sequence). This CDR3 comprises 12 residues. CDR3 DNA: TGTGCTAGCAGCCGCCTAGCCGGGGAGCTGTTTTTT. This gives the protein CASSRLAGELFF.

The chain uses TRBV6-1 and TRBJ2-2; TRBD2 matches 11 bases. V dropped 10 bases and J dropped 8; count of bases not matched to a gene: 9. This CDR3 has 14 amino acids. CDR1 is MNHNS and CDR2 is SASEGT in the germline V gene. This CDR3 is CAIRSGGAVGELFF. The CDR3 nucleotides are TGTGCCATCCGTAGCGGGGGGGCTGTAGGGGAGCTGTTTTTT.

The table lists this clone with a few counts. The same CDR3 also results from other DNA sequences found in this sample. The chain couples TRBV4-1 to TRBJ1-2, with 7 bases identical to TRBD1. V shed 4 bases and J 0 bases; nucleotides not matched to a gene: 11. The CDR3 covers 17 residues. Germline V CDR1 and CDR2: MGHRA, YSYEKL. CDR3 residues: CASSRPYTGEPNYGYTF. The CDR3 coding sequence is TGCGCCAGCAGCCGACCCTATACAGGGGAGCCTAACTATGGCTACACCTTC.

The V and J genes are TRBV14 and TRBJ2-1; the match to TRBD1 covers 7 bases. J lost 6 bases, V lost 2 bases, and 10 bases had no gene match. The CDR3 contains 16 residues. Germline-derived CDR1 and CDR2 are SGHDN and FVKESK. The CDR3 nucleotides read TGTGCCAGCAGCCAATCGACGGGACAGATTCGCAATGAGCAGTTCTTC. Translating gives CASSQSTGQIRNEQFF.